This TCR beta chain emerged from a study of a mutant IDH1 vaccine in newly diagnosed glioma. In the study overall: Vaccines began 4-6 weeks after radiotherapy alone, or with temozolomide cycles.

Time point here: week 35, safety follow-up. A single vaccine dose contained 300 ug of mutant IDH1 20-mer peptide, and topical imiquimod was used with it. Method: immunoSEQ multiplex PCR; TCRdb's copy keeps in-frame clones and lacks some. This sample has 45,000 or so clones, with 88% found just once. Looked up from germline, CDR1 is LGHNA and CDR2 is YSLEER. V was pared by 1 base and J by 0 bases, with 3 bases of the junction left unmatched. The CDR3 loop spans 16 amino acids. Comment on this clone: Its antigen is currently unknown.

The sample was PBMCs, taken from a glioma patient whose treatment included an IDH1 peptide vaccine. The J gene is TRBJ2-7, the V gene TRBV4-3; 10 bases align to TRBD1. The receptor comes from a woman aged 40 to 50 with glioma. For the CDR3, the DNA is TGCGCCAGCAGCCAAGGGGACAGGGGAACCTCCTACGAGCAGTACTTC. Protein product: CASSQGDRGTSYEQYF.